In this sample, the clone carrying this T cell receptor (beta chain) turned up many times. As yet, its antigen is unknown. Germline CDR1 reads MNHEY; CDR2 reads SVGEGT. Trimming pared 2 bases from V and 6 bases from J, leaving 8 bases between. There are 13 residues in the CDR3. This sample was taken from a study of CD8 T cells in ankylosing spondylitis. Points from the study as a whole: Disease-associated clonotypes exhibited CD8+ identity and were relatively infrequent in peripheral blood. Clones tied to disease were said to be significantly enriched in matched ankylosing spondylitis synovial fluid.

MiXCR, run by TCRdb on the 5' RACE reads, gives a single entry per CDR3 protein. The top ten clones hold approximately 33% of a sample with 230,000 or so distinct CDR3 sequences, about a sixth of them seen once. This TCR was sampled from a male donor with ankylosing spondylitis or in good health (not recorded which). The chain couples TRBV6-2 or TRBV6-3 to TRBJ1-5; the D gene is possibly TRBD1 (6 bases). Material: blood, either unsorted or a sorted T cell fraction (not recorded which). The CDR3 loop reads CASSYQGSQPQHF. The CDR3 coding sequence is TGTGCCAGCAGTTACCAGGGGAGTCAGCCCCAGCATTTT.